Given below is one T cell receptor (beta chain) in context. This sample is drawn from a study of T cell changes during pregnancy in multiple sclerosis. This CDR3 region has 14 residues. Trimming removed 2 bases from V and 3 bases from J, with 14 bases in between. Germline V CDR1 and CDR2: GTSNPN, SVGIG (reference sequence). Sequenced by immunoSEQ multiplex PCR; TCRdb stores in-frame clones only, minus some. The sample has about 48,000 clones, 80% to 95% seen once; the top ten hold approximately 0.91%. Sequences were derived from CD4+ T cells from peripheral blood mononuclear cells, sampled in the second trimester of pregnancy. V is TRBV30 and J is TRBJ2-7; possibly TRBD1 for D (6 bases). The sequence came from a female donor in good health, enrolled as a control in a pregnancy study. The CDR3 region is CAWSPLTGYYEQYF. The CDR3 nucleotides read TGTGCCTGGAGTCCCCTGACAGGTTACTACGAGCAGTACTTC.